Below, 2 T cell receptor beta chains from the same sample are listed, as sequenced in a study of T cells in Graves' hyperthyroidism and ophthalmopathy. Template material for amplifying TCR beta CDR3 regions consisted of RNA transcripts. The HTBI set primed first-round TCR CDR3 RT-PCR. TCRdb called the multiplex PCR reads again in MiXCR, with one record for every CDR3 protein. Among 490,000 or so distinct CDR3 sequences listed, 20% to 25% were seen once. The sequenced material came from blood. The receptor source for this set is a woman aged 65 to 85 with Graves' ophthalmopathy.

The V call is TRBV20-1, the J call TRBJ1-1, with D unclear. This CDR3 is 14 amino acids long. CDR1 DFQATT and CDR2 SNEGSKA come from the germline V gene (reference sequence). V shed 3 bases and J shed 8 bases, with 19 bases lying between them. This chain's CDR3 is CSASLRSDPSEAFF. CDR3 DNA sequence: TGCAGTGCTAGCCTCCGTAGTGACCCGTCGGAAGCTTTCTTT.

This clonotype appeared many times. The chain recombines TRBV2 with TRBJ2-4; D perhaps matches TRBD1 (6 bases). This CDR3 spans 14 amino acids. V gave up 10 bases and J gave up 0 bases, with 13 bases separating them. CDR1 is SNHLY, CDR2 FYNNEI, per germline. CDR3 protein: CATWDILAKNIQYF. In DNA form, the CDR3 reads TGTGCCACCTGGGACATACTAGCCAAAAACATTCAGTACTTC.